The rows below give T cell receptor beta chains drawn from one sample of a study of CXCR3-negative and CXCR3-positive naive CD8 T cells. TCRdb re-called the 5' RACE reads and gives one entry per CDR3 protein, without DNA. In total, the table holds about 120,000 distinct CDR3 sequences. The sequencing input was naive CXCR3+ CD8+ T cells from blood. The receptors derive from a human donor in good health. Some clones in this sample may be carry-over from other donors' samples. Each CDR3 is given with its conserved first and last residue.

V	J	CDR3
TRBV28	TRBJ2-3	CASSFSSGDNTDTQYF
TRBV12-3/TRBV12-4	TRBJ2-7	CASSFSEYEQYF
TRBV20-1	TRBJ2-2	CSAWDLGGELFF
TRBV2	TRBJ1-1	CASRRSRNAEAFF
TRBV6-2/TRBV6-3	TRBJ1-5	CASSYAMDRLNQPQHF
TRBV29-1	TRBJ2-1	CSAQGQFNYNEQFF
TRBV9	TRBJ1-2	CASSVGRNYGYTF
TRBV28	TRBJ2-7	CASSRTPRSYEQYF
TRBV4-3	TRBJ2-1	CASSQGLAGGPNEQFF
TRBV7-9	TRBJ2-7	CASSPTGGSEQYF
TRBV9	TRBJ2-1	CASSVAGGSHNEQFF
TRBV6-5	TRBJ2-1	CASSPGTSGSYEQFF
TRBV10-3	TRBJ2-7	CAISESSVLSYEQYF
TRBV27	TRBJ1-5	CASSLTGGNQPQHF
TRBV7-9	TRBJ2-5	CASSPTYLRETQYF
TRBV7-6	TRBJ2-7	CASSPREGSYEQYF
TRBV4-1	TRBJ2-7	CASSQDSYEQYF
TRBV4-1	TRBJ2-2	CASSPGYTGELFF
TRBV7-9	TRBJ2-2	CASSGPGTGHTGELFF
TRBV19	TRBJ2-7	CASRPSGGADYEQYF
TRBV5-1	TRBJ2-7	CASILDPGDEQYF
TRBV12-3/TRBV12-4	TRBJ1-2	CASSPRQGGYGYTF
TRBV10-3	TRBJ2-7	CAISHDYEQYF
TRBV7-9	TRBJ1-1	CASSPSGGTEAFF
TRBV9	TRBJ2-3	CASRPTGTGADTQYF
TRBV27	TRBJ1-6	CASSPGQGGNSPLHF
TRBV29-1	TRBJ2-3	CSALGSGADTQYF
TRBV5-6	TRBJ2-3	CASSFIPRPSTDTQYF
TRBV20-1	TRBJ2-7	CSAVVKDEQYF
TRBV20-1	TRBJ2-3	CSAINIDRVVRDTQYF
TRBV5-1	TRBJ2-1	CASSSPAGVFNEQFF
TRBV7-3	TRBJ2-2	CASSRGRANTGELFF
TRBV7-9	TRBJ2-1	CASSSTTEYNEQFF
TRBV12-3/TRBV12-4	TRBJ2-3	CASSLLRGGPTDTQYF
TRBV7-2	TRBJ2-2	CASSSTLRTPRYWTGELFF
TRBV6-1	TRBJ2-7	CASSEEDSYEQYF
TRBV2	TRBJ2-5	CASSEGDLWSQYF
TRBV6-1	TRBJ2-1	CASSEKGYNEQFF
TRBV20-1	TRBJ1-5	CSAKFIKGVDQPQHF
TRBV5-1	TRBJ1-1	CASSLVGVEAFF
TRBV24-1	TRBJ1-5	CATSDFNQPQHF
TRBV7-3	TRBJ1-1	CASSLLAGNTEAFF
TRBV12-3/TRBV12-4	TRBJ1-2	CDDNLRGERHYGYTF
TRBV25-1	TRBJ2-1	CATSLGGGEQFF
TRBV28	TRBJ1-3	CASSTIDPGNTIYF
TRBV12-3/TRBV12-4	TRBJ2-7	CASSSNLGTAYYEQYF
TRBV7-2	TRBJ2-3	CASTRVAGDTDTQYF
TRBV12-5	TRBJ2-7	CASGLGYEQYF
TRBV27	TRBJ2-7	CASSLYGLGPYEQYF
TRBV29-1	TRBJ1-1	CSSEGAAGQGNTEAFF
TRBV5-5	TRBJ2-7	CASRDNPGLLLAGSKPYEQYF
TRBV6-5	TRBJ2-5	CASSRPGVQETQYF
TRBV10-2	TRBJ2-1	CASSEWGLAGVKSYNEQFF
TRBV6-6	TRBJ2-7	CASSLRPYEQYF
TRBV11-2	TRBJ2-5	CASSGVYRGTQYF
TRBV4-1	TRBJ2-1	CASSPTSRVEQFF
TRBV13	TRBJ2-1	CASSIMGISGHNEQFF
TRBV13	TRBJ2-1	CASSSRGGYNEQFF
TRBV20-1	TRBJ2-1	CSARDALLTEYYNEQFF
TRBV15	TRBJ2-2	CATSRLGQGITGELFF